One sample yielded the 26 T cell receptor beta chains listed below, sequenced in a study of human T cells and chemical hapten exposure. Time point specified: patch test 1, 2 weeks after DPC sensitization. Documented treatment: therapeutic diphenylcyclopropenone sensitization with weekly scalp DPC. MiXCR was run by TCRdb on the RACE reads, yielding one entry per CDR3 protein. The sample lists more than 150,000 distinct CDR3 sequences; around 15% were seen once. Sequenced material: whole blood, taken in connection with sensitization to the hapten diphenylcyclopropenone (DPC). These receptors all come from a woman aged 25 to 45 with alopecia areata. Some clones in this sample may be carry-over from other donors' samples.

The J gene is TRBJ2-2, the V gene TRBV13; D ambiguous. Trimming pared 4 bases from V and 3 bases from J, leaving 6 bases between. The CDR3 extends over 13 amino acids. The germline gives CDR1 PRHDT, CDR2 FYEKMQ (reference sequence). This CDR3 is CASSSRYTGELFF. CDR3 nucleotides: TGTGCCAGCAGCTCGCGATACACCGGGGAGCTGTTTTTT.

The chain employs TRBV14 and TRBJ2-3; D perhaps matches TRBD2 (6 bases). The V and J ends lost 0 bases and 7 bases respectively, with 11 bases between them. CDR1 and CDR2 (germline): SGHDN, FVKESK. This CDR3 region has 14 residues. CDR3 nucleotide sequence: TGTGCCAGCAGCCAAGATCAGCGGGCCTATACGCAGTATTTT. Translation gives CASSQDQRAYTQYF.

This clonotype occurred many times. This rearrangement joins TRBV7-9 to TRBJ2-5; 9 bases line up with TRBD1. Germline CDR1 is SEHNR and CDR2 is FQNEAQ (reference sequence). CDR3 length: 15 amino acids. V was pared by 5 bases and J by 6 bases, with 10 bases of the junction left unmatched. The CDR3 here is CASSPQGAEAQTQYF. The CDR3 nucleotides read TGTGCCAGCAGCCCACAGGGGGCGGAGGCACAGACCCAGTACTTC.

The rearrangement joins TRBV3-2 to TRBJ2-5; the DNA was not compared with TRBD1, the D call given in the table. TRBV3-2 is an annotated pseudogene. There are 17 residues in the CDR3. CDR3 protein: CASSQAKEQGDQETQYF. The DNA of the CDR3 is TGTGCCAGCAGCCAAGCCAAGGAACAGGGCGACCAAGAGACCCAGTACTTC.

This sequence joins TRBV6-1 and TRBJ1-5; the D is unclear. The CDR3 has 14 residues. The V end lost 4 bases, the J end lost 1 base, and 8 bases lay between the germline ends. The germline V gene encodes CDR1 MNHNS and CDR2 SASEGT. The CDR3 DNA reads TGTGCCAGCAGTGGAGGGTTCAGCAATCAGCCCCAGCATTTT. Its protein is CASSGGFSNQPQHF.

This clonotype was seen more than once but under ten times. V and J are TRBV5-1 and TRBJ1-1; D uncertain. The CDR3 loop spans 15 amino acids. V lost 0 bases and J 0 bases, leaving 9 bases between the germline ends. CDR1 is SGHRS and CDR2 is YFSETQ in the germline V gene. DNA of the CDR3: TGCGCCAGCAGCTTGGTCCCGAACATGAACACTGAAGCTTTCTTT. This encodes CASSLVPNMNTEAFF.

This clonotype was seen a handful of times. J is TRBJ1-6 and V is TRBV7-2, with no clear D. CDR3 length equals 15 residues. Trimming pared 0 bases from V and 2 bases from J, leaving 5 bases between. The germline V gene encodes CDR1 SGHTA and CDR2 FQGNSA. The CDR3 DNA reads as TGTGCCAGCAGCTTAGCGGGAACCTATAATTCACCCCTCCACTTT. This gives the protein CASSLAGTYNSPLHF.

This chain connects TRBV4-3 to TRBJ1-2; TRBD1 is a possible D gene (5 bases). Germline lookup yields CDR1 LGHNA and CDR2 YSLEER. This CDR3 has 16 amino acids. Trimming cost V 0 bases and J 4 bases, with 15 bases left between them. CDR3 sequence (DNA): TGCGCCAGCAGCCAAGAAGGAATTTCTGGGGGCTATGGCTACACCTTC. Translated, it gives CASSQEGISGGYGYTF.

This clonotype occurred a few times. The rearrangement joins TRBV4-1 to TRBJ1-2; unclear D gene. The V end was cut by 1 base, the J end by 0 bases, with 12 bases between. Germline CDR1 reads MGHRA; CDR2 reads YSYEKL. The CDR3 totals 16 residues. CDR3 region: CASSQGSGYANYGYTF. The CDR3 nucleotides are TGCGCCAGCAGCCAAGGGTCAGGCTACGCTAACTATGGCTACACCTTC.

This rearrangement joins TRBV29-1 to TRBJ1-1, with TRBD1 matching 7 bases. The germline V gene encodes CDR1 SQVTM and CDR2 ANQGSEA. V shed 6 bases and J 2 bases; nucleotides not matched to a gene: 9. CDR3 size: 14 residues. DNA for the CDR3: TGCAGCGTGGAGAGGGGGCCCTCAAACACTGAAGCTTTCTTT. This translates into CSVERGPSNTEAFF.

This chain uses TRBV6-1 with TRBJ2-7; unclear D gene. The CDR3 contains 15 residues. The ends were cut back, 2 bases at V and 0 bases at J, with 11 bases in the middle. From germline, CDR1 is MNHNS and CDR2 SASEGT. The CDR3 reads CASSELTTSSYEQYF. Written as DNA, the CDR3 is TGTGCCAGCAGTGAACTTACTACAAGCTCCTACGAGCAGTACTTC.

This clonotype was picked up a small number of times. The rearrangement joins TRBV3-1 to TRBJ2-7; 10 bases agree with TRBD2. J lost 4 bases, V lost 1 base, and 4 bases had no gene match. Germline CDR1 reads LGHDT; CDR2 reads YNNKEL (reference sequence). CDR3 length: 15 amino acids. CDR3 sequence reads: CASSQAPGLAYEQYF. CDR3 DNA sequence: TGTGCCAGCAGCCAAGCTCCGGGACTAGCGTACGAGCAGTACTTC.

The V and J genes are TRBV19 and TRBJ1-2; the D is unclear. This CDR3 is built from 15 residues. In germline, CDR1 is LNHDA, CDR2 SQIVND (reference sequence). Deletions cut 6 bases from V and 0 bases from J, with 14 bases between. Written as DNA, the CDR3 is TGTGCCAGTAGCACCACAGCGTTAACTAACTATGGCTACACCTTC. It translates to CASSTTALTNYGYTF.

Many counts were recorded for this clonotype. The gene calls are TRBV7-2 and TRBJ2-1; D is unclear. Looked up from germline, CDR1 is SGHTA and CDR2 is FQGNSA. Trimming took off 2 bases at V and 0 bases at J, with 11 bases between the two ends. CDR3 length: 16 amino acids. The CDR3 is CASSLSYRVSYNEQFF. The CDR3 bases are TGTGCCAGCAGCTTATCATATAGGGTCTCCTACAATGAGCAGTTCTTC.

This clonotype was seen a handful of times. This chain connects TRBV5-1 to TRBJ2-2; TRBD1 is a possible D gene (5 bases). V shed 1 base and J shed 5 bases, with 9 bases lying between them. This CDR3 spans 14 amino acids. CDR1 is SGHRS, CDR2 YFSETQ, per germline. The CDR3 DNA follows: TGCGCCAGCAGCTTGTCCCGACAGACCGGGGAGCTGTTTTTT. Translation gives CASSLSRQTGELFF.

The chain combines TRBV12-5 with TRBJ2-6; D not resolved. The CDR3 is 16 residues long. The germline V gene has CDR1 LGHNT and CDR2 FRNRAP. The V gene lost 1 base and the J gene lost 0 bases, with 7 bases spanning the gap. The CDR3 here is CASGLGGGSGANVLTF. The CDR3 DNA is TGTGCTAGTGGTTTGGGGGGTGGCTCTGGGGCCAACGTCCTGACTTTC.

The CDR3 DNA reads TGTGCCACCAGCAGGGCGGGGATGCCCACAGATACGCAGTATTTT. It encodes CATSRAGMPTDTQYF. The chain joins TRBV15 to TRBJ2-3; possible D gene TRBD2, 6 bases. The CDR3 is 15 residues long. Per the germline V gene, CDR1 is LNHNV and CDR2 is YYDKDF (reference sequence). Deletions cut 3 bases from V and 2 bases from J, with 12 bases between.

The V gene is TRBV3-1, the J gene TRBJ2-1, with 9 bases lining up with TRBD1. Germline-derived CDR1 and CDR2 are LGHDT and YNNKEL (reference sequence). CDR3 length: 19 amino acids. Trimming cost V 4 bases and J 1 base; bases outside gene matches: 14. CDR3 in amino acids: CASSPPQDRGLLSYNEQFF. The CDR3 nucleotides are TGTGCCAGCAGCCCTCCTCAGGACAGGGGTCTACTTTCCTACAATGAGCAGTTCTTC.

This clonotype was seen only a few times. The CDR3 protein is CASSPGVRELNTEAFF. CDR3 sequence (DNA): TGTGCCAGCAGTCCCGGCGTGAGGGAATTAAACACTGAAGCTTTCTTT. The chain employs TRBV2 and TRBJ1-1; D unclear. This CDR3 is built from 16 residues. Deletions cut 5 bases from V and 2 bases from J, with 18 bases between. CDR1 is SNHLY, CDR2 FYNNEI, per germline.

This chain links TRBV6-5 with TRBJ2-5; D might be TRBD1 or TRBD2, each matching 5 bases. Trimming removed 6 bases from V and 13 bases from J, with 21 bases in between. This CDR3 comprises 13 residues. Germline V gene lookup returns CDR1 MNHEY and CDR2 SVGAGI. The CDR3, as DNA: TGTGCCAGCAGCCCCGATGATCGACCGGGACGGTACTTC. Translating it yields CASSPDDRPGRYF.

This chain connects TRBV6-2 or TRBV6-3 to TRBJ1-1; 11 bases line up with TRBD1. This CDR3 contains 15 residues. V shed 6 bases and J 0 bases; nucleotides not matched to a gene: 3. The germline CDR1 and CDR2 sequences are MNHEY and SVGEGT. The CDR3 DNA follows: TGTGCCAGCAGGGACAGGGGGCGTTTGAACACTGAAGCTTTCTTT. It is translated as CASRDRGRLNTEAFF.

The chain recombines TRBV29-1 with TRBJ2-2; 7 bases align to TRBD2. V lost 7 bases and J lost 4; bases outside the gene matches: 9. Germline CDR1 reads SQVTM; CDR2 reads ANQGSEA. The CDR3 extends over 14 amino acids. CDR3 in DNA: TGCAGCGCTGAGGCGGGGGTCGCCACCGGGGAGCTGTTTTTT. This sequence encodes CSAEAGVATGELFF.

In nucleotides, the CDR3 is TGCAGCGTTGACCGGGGGCAGCATTATGAGCAGTTCTTC. This encodes CSVDRGQHYEQFF. The J gene is TRBJ2-1, the V gene TRBV29-1; D possibly matches TRBD1 or TRBD2 (6 bases each). Trimming removed 3 bases from V and 8 bases from J, with 14 bases in between. Looked up from germline, CDR1 is SQVTM and CDR2 is ANQGSEA. The CDR3 is 13 residues long.

The chain combines TRBV15 with TRBJ2-2; D ambiguous. The V end was cut by 4 bases, the J end by 4 bases, with 10 bases between. The CDR3 spans 14 residues. The germline CDR1 and CDR2 sequences are LNHNV and YYDKDF (reference sequence). The CDR3 sequence is CATSTMPTTGELFF. The DNA for the CDR3 is TGTGCCACCAGCACAATGCCTACCACCGGGGAGCTGTTTTTT.

This clonotype was observed a handful of times. The chain uses TRBV29-1 and TRBJ2-5, with D possibly being TRBD2 (5 bases). CDR1 and CDR2 (germline): SQVTM, ANQGSEA. V was trimmed by 7 bases and J by 4 bases, leaving 22 bases between them. The CDR3 has 15 amino acids. The CDR3 spells CSGLGGPFLGETQYF. CDR3 bases: TGCAGCGGCCTAGGAGGACCTTTTTTAGGAGAGACCCAGTACTTC.

This chain uses TRBV12-3 or TRBV12-4 with TRBJ1-5; TRBD1 agrees at 9 bases. J was trimmed by 5 bases and V by 3 bases; bases with no gene match: 2. The CDR3 has 14 amino acids. For the CDR3, the DNA is TGTGCCAGCAGTTTCAACAGGGGGCATCAGCCCCAGCATTTT. It encodes CASSFNRGHQPQHF.